Included here is one T cell receptor (beta chain) sequence, with context. Its target is unknown. This specimen comes from a study of cytomegalovirus exposure and HLA in healthy donors. Whole-study results and caveats: The study carried out a later analysis of TCR beta sequences. It associated under 20,000 of them with specific HLA alleles at a false discovery rate of 0.05.

PCR was performed using 60 Vbeta and 13 Jbeta primers. Profiling relied on immunoSEQ multiplex PCR, and the TCRdb table lists in-frame clones only, not all of them. The sample records under 200,000 clones, about 85% being singletons. This TCR was sampled from a man aged 25-45 years in good health and CMV-seropositive. Sequencing was performed on PBMCs.

The CDR3 nucleotides read TGTGCCAGCCGGTTGGGAGCCACCATATATTTT. Encoded protein: CASRLGATIYF. The J gene is TRBJ1-3, the V gene TRBV7-9; D is unresolved. Trimming pared 8 bases from V and 9 bases from J, leaving 11 bases between. The CDR3 length is 11 residues. From germline, CDR1 is SEHNR and CDR2 FQNEAQ (reference sequence).